One and the same sample provided the 14 T cell receptor beta chains below, sequenced in a study of blood T cell repertoires in COVID-19. Assay used: immunoSEQ multiplex PCR; TCRdb lists only in-frame clones, some missing. This table has over 250,000 clones, 80% to 95% appearing once. Sequenced sample: peripheral blood. The receptors derive from a woman in her 30s with COVID-19, enrolled during active disease.

The CDR3 region has the DNA TGTGCCAGCAGCGCCTTGACAGGGGCCGGAGGCTACACCTTC. Residues: CASSALTGAGGYTF. The V call is TRBV14, the J call TRBJ1-2; 8 positions match TRBD1. The CDR3 is made up of 14 amino acids. V gave up 5 bases and J gave up 8 bases; unmatched junction bases: 10. The germline CDR1 and CDR2 sequences are SGHDN and FVKESK.

J is TRBJ1-3 and V is TRBV28; 7 bases align to TRBD1. The CDR3 sequence is 16 residues long. Germline-derived CDR1 and CDR2 are MDHEN and SYDVKM. Trimming cost V 5 bases and J 2 bases; bases outside gene matches: 9. The CDR3, as DNA: TGTGCCAGCAGTGCTCCCAGGGGGACAACTGGAAACACCATATATTTT. This codes for CASSAPRGTTGNTIYF.

V gene TRBV2 combines with J gene TRBJ2-6; possible D gene TRBD2, 7 bases. The CDR3 extends over 18 amino acids. The V end was cut by 0 bases, the J end by 4 bases, with 16 bases between. CDR1 is SNHLY and CDR2 is FYNNEI in the germline V gene. CDR3 DNA: TGTGCCAGCAGTGAAGCCGGCGGGGGCGCGGAGGGGGCCAACGTCCTGACTTTC. Translating gives CASSEAGGGAEGANVLTF.

This sequence joins TRBV13 and TRBJ1-1; D is possibly TRBD1 (6 bases). The CDR3 has 12 residues. V gave up 6 bases and J gave up 7 bases, with 12 bases separating them. Germline lookup yields CDR1 PRHDT and CDR2 FYEKMQ (reference sequence). The CDR3 spells CASSAGEGEAFF. The CDR3 DNA reads as TGTGCCAGCAGTGCAGGGGAAGGTGAAGCTTTCTTT.

Comment on this clone: The same CDR3 also results from other DNA sequences found in this sample. This sequence joins TRBV15 and TRBJ1-5; 10 nucleotides match TRBD1. This CDR3 has 15 amino acids. With 3 bases clipped from V and 7 bases from J, the junction kept 6 bases outside the gene matches. The germline V gene has CDR1 LNHNV and CDR2 YYDKDF (reference sequence). This CDR3 reads CATSRDRGGGQPQHF. DNA for the CDR3: TGTGCCACCAGCAGGGACAGGGGGGGCGGCCAGCCCCAGCATTTT.

This chain uses TRBV2 with TRBJ1-1; TRBD1 aligns across 9 bases. Germline V CDR1 and CDR2: SNHLY, FYNNEI. CDR3 length: 12 residues. Trimming took 9 bases from V and 5 from J; bases not matched to a gene: 4. The CDR3 DNA sequence: TGTGCCAGTTTGACAGGGGGGACTGAAGCTTTCTTT. Translating it yields CASLTGGTEAFF.

The chain combines TRBV7-8 with TRBJ1-5; D is unresolved. The CDR3 extends over 16 amino acids. Germline CDR1 and CDR2: SGHVS and FQNEAQ. The V end lost 0 bases, the J end lost 6 bases, and 15 bases lay between the germline ends. CDR3 sequence: CASSLAYSSDRQPQHF. The CDR3 DNA reads TGTGCCAGCAGCTTAGCGTACAGCTCTGACCGTCAGCCCCAGCATTTT.

The chain uses TRBV19 and TRBJ2-1; TRBD2 is a possible D gene (7 bases). The CDR3 is 13 residues long. Germline V gives CDR1 LNHDA, CDR2 SQIVND (reference sequence). V dropped 5 bases and J dropped 9 bases, with 14 bases sitting between them. The DNA of the CDR3 is TGTGCCAGTAGTGCGGGGGCTAGGCTTGAGCAGTTCTTC. Translated: CASSAGARLEQFF. Full variable domain (rest looked up from reference TRBV19 and TRBJ2-1): DGGITQSPKYLFRKEGQNVTLSCEQNLNHDAMYWYRQDPGQGLRLIYYSQIVNDFQKGDIAEGYSVSREKKESFPLTVTSAQKNPTAFYLCASSAGARLEQFFGPGTRLTVL.

CDR3 nucleotides: TGCGCCAGCAGCCAATCTAGCGGGAGTGTCGCAGATACGCAGTATTTT. It specifies CASSQSSGSVADTQYF. The V call is TRBV4-1, the J call TRBJ2-3, with 10 positions matching TRBD2. Germline CDR1 is MGHRA and CDR2 is YSYEKL. The junction had 6 bases not matched to a gene; V was cut back by 2 bases and J by 4 bases. CDR3 length: 16 residues.

V gene TRBV7-2 combines with J gene TRBJ1-5, with 8 bases lining up with TRBD1. Per germline, CDR1 SGHTA and CDR2 FQGNSA. The CDR3 is made up of 15 amino acids. V lost 5 bases to trimming and J lost 5 bases; unmatched junction nucleotides: 8. In DNA, the CDR3 is TGTGCCAGCAGCCTAGGACAGGGCTTCGATCAGCCCCAGCATTTT. Translating gives CASSLGQGFDQPQHF.

The gene calls are TRBV21-1 and TRBJ1-5; TRBD1 is the table's D call, not checked against the DNA. TRBV21-1 is classified as a pseudogene. This CDR3 region has 13 residues. The chain's CDR3 is CASISRGLQPQHF. The CDR3 coding sequence is TGTGCCAGCATTTCCAGGGGGCTCCAGCCCCAGCATTTT.

The chain links TRBV19 to TRBJ1-5; D is possibly TRBD1 (5 bases). The CDR3 contains 14 residues. CDR1 is LNHDA and CDR2 is SQIVND in the germline V gene (reference sequence). V was trimmed by 7 bases and J by 7 bases, leaving 17 bases between them. The CDR3 here is CASTEAGWGQPQHF. In DNA, the CDR3 is TGTGCCAGTACCGAGGCCGGCTGGGGCCAGCCCCAGCATTTT.

The chain employs TRBV9 and TRBJ2-7; 9 nucleotides match TRBD1. This CDR3 has 15 amino acids. V gave up 3 bases and J gave up 5 bases; unmatched junction bases: 9. Germline lookup yields CDR1 SGDLS and CDR2 YYNGEE. The CDR3 region is CASSAETGTGNEQYF. As DNA, the CDR3 is TGTGCCAGCAGCGCGGAGACCGGGACAGGGAACGAGCAGTACTTC.

This clone has a handful of counts. The chain employs TRBV13 and TRBJ2-5; D is uncertain. V lost 5 bases to trimming and J lost 4 bases, with 5 bases between them. Germline V gives CDR1 PRHDT, CDR2 FYEKMQ (reference sequence). The CDR3 is made up of 11 amino acids. The CDR3 nucleotides read TGTGCCAGCAGCGCTATAGAGACCCAGTACTTC. Residues: CASSAIETQYF.